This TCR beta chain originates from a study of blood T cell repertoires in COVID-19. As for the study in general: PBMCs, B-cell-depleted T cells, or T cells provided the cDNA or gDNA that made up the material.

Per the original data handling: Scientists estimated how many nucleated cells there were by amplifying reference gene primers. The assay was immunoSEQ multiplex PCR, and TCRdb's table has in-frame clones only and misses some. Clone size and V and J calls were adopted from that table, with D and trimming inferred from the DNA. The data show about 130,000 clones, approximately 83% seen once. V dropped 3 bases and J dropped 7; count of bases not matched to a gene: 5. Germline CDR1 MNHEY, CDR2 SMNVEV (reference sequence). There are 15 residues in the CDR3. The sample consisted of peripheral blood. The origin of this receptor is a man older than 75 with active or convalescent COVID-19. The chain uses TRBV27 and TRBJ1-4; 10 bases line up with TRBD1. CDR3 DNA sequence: TGTGCCAGCAGTTTGGTCCGGGACAGGGGTGAAAAACTGTTTTTT. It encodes CASSLVRDRGEKLFF. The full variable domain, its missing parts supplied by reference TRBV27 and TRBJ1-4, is EAQVTQNPRYLITVTGKKLTVTCSQNMNHEYMSWYRQDPGLGLRQIYYSMNVEVTDKGDVPEGYKVSRKEKRNFPLILESPSPNQTSLYFCASSLVRDRGEKLFFGSGTQLSVL.